These 3 T cell receptor beta chains originate from one sample sequenced in a study of cytomegalovirus exposure and HLA in healthy donors. A multiplex PCR was run with 60 Vbeta primers and 13 Jbeta primers. Only in-frame clones appear in the TCRdb table, and some are missing; sequencing was by immunoSEQ multiplex PCR. This sample has some 200,000 clones; around 78% occur once, and the top ten carry approximately 2.2%. The sequencing sample was made of PBMCs. All receptors derive from a woman aged 30 to 39 in good health and CMV-seropositive.

The rearrangement uses TRBV2 and TRBJ1-5; tentative D call: TRBD1 (5 bases). Germline CDR1 is SNHLY and CDR2 is FYNNEI. Trimming stripped 0 bases from V and 6 bases from J, with 12 bases between. This CDR3 has 15 amino acids. The CDR3, as DNA: TGTGCCAGCAGTGAAGCCCAAGGGGAAGGTCAGCCCCAGCATTTT. As protein: CASSEAQGEGQPQHF.

The chain has TRBV5-1 and TRBJ2-6; 8 nucleotides line up with TRBD1. In germline, CDR1 is SGHRS, CDR2 YFSETQ. V dropped 2 bases and J dropped 1; count of bases not matched to a gene: 2. The CDR3 has 16 amino acids. This chain's CDR3 is CASSFRGQSGANVLTF. The CDR3 coding sequence is TGCGCCAGCAGCTTCAGGGGGCAGTCTGGGGCCAACGTCCTGACTTTC.

This clone was picked up a small number of times. This CDR3 reads CAWSVTFHEQYF. The CDR3 DNA is TGTGCCTGGAGTGTAACTTTCCACGAGCAGTACTTC. This sequence joins TRBV30 and TRBJ2-7, with no clear D. CDR1 is GTSNPN, CDR2 SVGIG, per germline (reference sequence). Trimming took 0 bases from V and 5 from J, leaving 8 bases between them. The CDR3 is made up of 12 amino acids.